Below are 8 T cell receptor beta chains sequenced from a single sample in a study of blood T cell repertoires in COVID-19. Repertoires were generated with immunoSEQ multiplex PCR, while TCRdb's copy carries only in-frame clones and drops some. This repertoire shows approximately 300,000 clones, 80% to 85% found once; its top ten account for 15% to 19%. Source material: peripheral blood. Every receptor here comes from a person aged 65 to 85 with COVID-19, enrolled during active disease.

About this clone: The sample contains more than one DNA sequence encoding this CDR3. V and J are TRBV7-9 and TRBJ2-2; tentatively, D is TRBD1 (5 bases). The V gene's germline CDR1 is SEHNR and CDR2 FQNEAQ (reference sequence). CDR3 length: 15 residues. Trimming pared 2 bases from V and 2 bases from J, leaving 9 bases between. The CDR3: CASSLQGLNTGELFF. The CDR3 nucleotides read TGTGCCAGCAGCTTACAGGGTCTTAACACCGGGGAGCTGTTTTTT.

This clone is a singleton in its sample. The chain joins TRBV7-9 to TRBJ1-2; 10 bases fit TRBD1. V was pared by 5 bases and J by 4 bases, with 7 bases of the junction left unmatched. Germline V CDR1 and CDR2: SEHNR, FQNEAQ (reference sequence). This CDR3 has 15 residues. CDR3 sequence: CASSRRTGGPYGYTF. DNA for the CDR3: TGTGCCAGCAGCAGGCGGACAGGGGGACCCTATGGCTACACCTTC.

V gene TRBV6-5 combines with J gene TRBJ2-5; unclear D gene. CDR1 and CDR2 from the germline V gene are MNHEY and SVGAGI. This CDR3 contains 11 residues. Trimming removed 7 bases from V and 4 bases from J, with 7 bases in between. CDR3 loop: CASTLRETQYF. For the CDR3, the DNA is TGTGCCAGCACTCTAAGAGAGACCCAGTACTTC.

The V gene is TRBV6-5, the J gene TRBJ2-7; D might be TRBD1 (5 bases). The CDR3 is 14 residues long. In germline, CDR1 is MNHEY, CDR2 SVGAGI. V lost 3 bases and J lost 3, with 12 bases in between. The CDR3 loop is CASSYDSLLYEQYF. The CDR3 region has the DNA TGTGCCAGCAGTTATGACAGTTTACTCTACGAGCAGTACTTC.

This chain joins TRBV15 and TRBJ1-4, with D perhaps TRBD1 (5 bases). The CDR3 totals 13 residues. CDR1 is LNHNV and CDR2 is YYDKDF in the germline V gene (reference sequence). Trimming stripped 3 bases from V and 7 bases from J, with 9 bases between. This CDR3 is CATSSDRTEKLFF. In DNA form, the CDR3 reads TGTGCCACCAGCAGCGACAGAACTGAAAAACTGTTTTTT.

A few counts support this clone. The chain recombines TRBV19 with TRBJ2-3; 8 bases are shared with TRBD2. The germline gives CDR1 LNHDA, CDR2 SQIVND (reference sequence). This CDR3 is built from 13 residues. V lost 5 bases, J lost 7 bases, and 5 bases stayed unmatched. The CDR3 nucleotides are TGTGCCAGTAGTCCCCAGCGGGAGTATACGCAGTATTTT. Residues: CASSPQREYTQYF.

The CDR3 here is CASSLWGSRVQTF. The CDR3 DNA reads as TGTGCCAGCAGCCTCTGGGGCAGCCGGGTTCAGACCTTC. The chain is built from TRBV16 and TRBJ1-2; perhaps TRBD1 as D (5 bases). V was cut by 4 bases and J by 14 bases, with 20 bases left in between. The CDR3 contains 13 residues. Germline V lookup: CDR1 KGHSY, CDR2 FQNENV. The full variable domain, rest sourced from reference TRBV16 and TRBJ1-2, is GEEVAQTPKHLVRGEGQKAKLYCAPIKGHSYVFWYQQVLKNEFKFLISFQNENVFDETGMPKERFSAKCLPNSPCSLEIQATKLEDSAVYFCASSLWGSRVQTFGSGTRLTVV.

The rearrangement uses TRBV5-1 and TRBJ2-5; no clear D gene. Trimming took off 0 bases at V and 4 bases at J, with 16 bases between the two ends. The CDR3 has 16 amino acids. Germline V gene lookup returns CDR1 SGHRS and CDR2 YFSETQ. CDR3 protein: CASSLATDSRVETQYF. The CDR3 coding sequence is TGCGCCAGCAGCTTGGCTACCGACTCCCGTGTAGAGACCCAGTACTTC.